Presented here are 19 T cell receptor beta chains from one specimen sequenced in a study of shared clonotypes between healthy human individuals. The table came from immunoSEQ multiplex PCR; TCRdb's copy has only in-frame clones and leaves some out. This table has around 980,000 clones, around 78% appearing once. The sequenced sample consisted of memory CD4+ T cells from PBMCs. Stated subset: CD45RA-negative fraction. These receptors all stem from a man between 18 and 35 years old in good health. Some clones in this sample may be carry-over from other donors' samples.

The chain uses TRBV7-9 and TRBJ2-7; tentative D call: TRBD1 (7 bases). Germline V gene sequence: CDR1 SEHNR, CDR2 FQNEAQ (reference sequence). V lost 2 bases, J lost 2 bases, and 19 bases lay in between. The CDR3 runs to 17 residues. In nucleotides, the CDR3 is TGTGCCAGCAGCTTAAACTTGGGTGCAGGGGGGCCCTACGAGCAGTACTTC. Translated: CASSLNLGAGGPYEQYF.

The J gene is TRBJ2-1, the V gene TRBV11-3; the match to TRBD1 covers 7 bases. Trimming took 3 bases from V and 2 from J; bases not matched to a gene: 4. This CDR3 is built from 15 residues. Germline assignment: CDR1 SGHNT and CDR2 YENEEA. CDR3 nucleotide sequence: TGTGCCAGCAGCTTCGACAGGGAGACCTACAATGAGCAGTTCTTC. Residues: CASSFDRETYNEQFF.

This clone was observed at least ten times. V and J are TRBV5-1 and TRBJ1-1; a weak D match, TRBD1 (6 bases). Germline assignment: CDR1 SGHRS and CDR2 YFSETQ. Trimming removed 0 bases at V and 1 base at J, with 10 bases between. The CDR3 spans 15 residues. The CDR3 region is CASSLETGRNTEAFF. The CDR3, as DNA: TGCGCCAGCAGCTTGGAGACAGGCCGGAACACTGAAGCTTTCTTT.

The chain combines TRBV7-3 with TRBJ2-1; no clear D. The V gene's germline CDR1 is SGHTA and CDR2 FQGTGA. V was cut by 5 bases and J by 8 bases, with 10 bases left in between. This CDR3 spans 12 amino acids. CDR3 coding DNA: TGTGCCAGCAGCGGAGACACAGATGAGCAGTTCTTC. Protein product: CASSGDTDEQFF.

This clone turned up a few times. CDR3 in amino acids: CASSLLGGNNEQFF. Written as DNA, the CDR3 is TGTGCCAGCAGCCTATTGGGGGGAAACAATGAGCAGTTCTTC. This chain uses TRBV5-6 with TRBJ2-1; possibly TRBD2 for D (6 bases). Germline-derived CDR1 and CDR2 are SGHDT and YYEEEE. Trimming took 4 bases from V and 5 from J, leaving 13 bases between them. CDR3 length: 14 amino acids. Together with reference TRBV5-6 and TRBJ2-1, the CDR3 gives the full variable domain: DAGVTQSPTHLIKTRGQQVTLRCSPKSGHDTVSWYQQALGQGPQFIFQYYEEEERQRGNFPDRFSGHQFPNYSSELNVNALLLGDSALYLCASSLLGGNNEQFFGPGTRLTVL.

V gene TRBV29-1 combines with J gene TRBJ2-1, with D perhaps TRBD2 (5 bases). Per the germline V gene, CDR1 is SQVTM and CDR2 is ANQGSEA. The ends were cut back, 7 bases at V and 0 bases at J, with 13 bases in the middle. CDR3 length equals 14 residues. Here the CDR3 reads CSARRVRSYNEQFF. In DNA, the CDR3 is TGCAGCGCCCGGCGGGTTCGCTCCTACAATGAGCAGTTCTTC.

CDR3 in DNA: TGTGCCATCAGTGGACAGGGGATGGACTATGGCTACACCTTC. Amino acids: CAISGQGMDYGYTF. The chain combines TRBV10-3 with TRBJ1-2; 8 bases agree with TRBD1. The germline gives CDR1 ENHRY, CDR2 SYGVKD. V lost 4 bases to trimming and J lost 3 bases; unmatched junction nucleotides: 4. This CDR3 is 14 amino acids long.

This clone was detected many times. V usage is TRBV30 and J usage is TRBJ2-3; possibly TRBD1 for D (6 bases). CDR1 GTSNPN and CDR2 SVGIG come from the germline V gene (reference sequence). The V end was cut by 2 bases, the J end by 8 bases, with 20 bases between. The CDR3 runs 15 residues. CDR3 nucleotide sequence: TGTGCCTGGAGTCGCTCCACACAACAGGGAGCTACGCAGTATTTT. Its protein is CAWSRSTQQGATQYF.

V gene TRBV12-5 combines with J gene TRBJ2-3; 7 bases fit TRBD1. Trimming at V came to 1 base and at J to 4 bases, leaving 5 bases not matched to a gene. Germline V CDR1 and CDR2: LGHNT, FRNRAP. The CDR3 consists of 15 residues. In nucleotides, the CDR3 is TGTGCTAGTGGTTTGGGACAGGGCCAGGCAGATACGCAGTATTTT. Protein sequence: CASGLGQGQADTQYF.

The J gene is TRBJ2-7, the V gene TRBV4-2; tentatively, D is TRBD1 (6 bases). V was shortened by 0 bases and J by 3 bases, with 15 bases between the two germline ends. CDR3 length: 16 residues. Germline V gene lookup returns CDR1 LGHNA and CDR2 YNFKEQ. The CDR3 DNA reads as TGTGCCAGCAGCCAAGAAGCCATTCTCAGGGGCTACGAGCAGTACTTC. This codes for CASSQEAILRGYEQYF.

CDR3 in DNA: TGTGCCAGCAGCCTCATCAGGGACAGGGGTTACACCGGGGAGCTGTTTTTT. Encoded protein: CASSLIRDRGYTGELFF. J is TRBJ2-2 and V is TRBV5-4; TRBD1 matches at 10 bases. This CDR3 is 17 amino acids long. The V and J ends lost 4 bases and 3 bases, in that order; junction bases with no gene match: 9. CDR1 and CDR2 from the germline V gene are SGHNT and YYREEE (reference sequence).

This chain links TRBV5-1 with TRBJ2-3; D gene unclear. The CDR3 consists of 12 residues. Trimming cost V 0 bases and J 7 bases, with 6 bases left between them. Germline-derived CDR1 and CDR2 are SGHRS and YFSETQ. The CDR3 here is CASSLDRHTQYF. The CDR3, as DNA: TGCGCCAGCAGCTTGGACAGACATACGCAGTATTTT.

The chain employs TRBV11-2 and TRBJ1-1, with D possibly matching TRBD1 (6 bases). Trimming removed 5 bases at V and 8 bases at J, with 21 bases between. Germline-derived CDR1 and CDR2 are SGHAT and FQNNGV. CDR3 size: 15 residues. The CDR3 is CASSLVGITGQEAFF. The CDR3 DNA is TGTGCCAGCAGCCTGGTGGGGATTACAGGGCAGGAAGCTTTCTTT.

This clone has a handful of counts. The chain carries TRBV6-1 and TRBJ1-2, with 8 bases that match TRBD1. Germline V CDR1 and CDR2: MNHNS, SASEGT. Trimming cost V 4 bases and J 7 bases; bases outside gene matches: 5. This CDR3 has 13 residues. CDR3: CASSAQGVGGYTF. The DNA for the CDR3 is TGTGCCAGCAGTGCACAGGGGGTGGGTGGCTACACCTTC.

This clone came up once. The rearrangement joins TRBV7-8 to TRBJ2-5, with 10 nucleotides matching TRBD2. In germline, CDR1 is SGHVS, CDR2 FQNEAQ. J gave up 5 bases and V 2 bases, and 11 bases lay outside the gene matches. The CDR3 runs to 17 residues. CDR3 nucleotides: TGTGCCAGCAGCTTAAGAGCTAGCGGGAGAAGTGGGGAGACCCAGTACTTC. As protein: CASSLRASGRSGETQYF.

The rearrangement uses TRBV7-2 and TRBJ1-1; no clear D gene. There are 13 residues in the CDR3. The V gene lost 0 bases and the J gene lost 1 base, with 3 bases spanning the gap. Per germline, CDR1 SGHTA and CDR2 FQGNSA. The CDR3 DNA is TGTGCCAGCAGCTTAGCCCGGAACACTGAAGCTTTCTTT. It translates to CASSLARNTEAFF.

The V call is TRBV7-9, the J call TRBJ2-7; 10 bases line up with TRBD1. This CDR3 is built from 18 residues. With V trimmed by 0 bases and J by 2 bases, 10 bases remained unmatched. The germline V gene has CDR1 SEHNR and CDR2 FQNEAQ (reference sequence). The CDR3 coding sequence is TGTGCCAGCAGCTTAGCTCCGGGACAGGGGAGGGTACCCTACGAGCAGTACTTC. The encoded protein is CASSLAPGQGRVPYEQYF.

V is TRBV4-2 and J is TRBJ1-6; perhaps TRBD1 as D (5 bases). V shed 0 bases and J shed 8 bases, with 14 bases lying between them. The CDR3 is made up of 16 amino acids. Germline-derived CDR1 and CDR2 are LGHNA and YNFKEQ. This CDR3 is CASSQELLGGDSPLHF. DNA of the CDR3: TGTGCCAGCAGCCAAGAGTTGCTCGGGGGTGATTCACCCCTCCACTTT.

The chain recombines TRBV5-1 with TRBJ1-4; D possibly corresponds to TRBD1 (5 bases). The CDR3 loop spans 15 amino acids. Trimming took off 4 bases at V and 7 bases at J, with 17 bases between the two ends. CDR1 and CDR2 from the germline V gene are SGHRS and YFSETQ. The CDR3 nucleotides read TGCGCCAGCAGCGGGGGGGACGCCGGTAGTGAAAAACTGTTTTTT. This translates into CASSGGDAGSEKLFF.